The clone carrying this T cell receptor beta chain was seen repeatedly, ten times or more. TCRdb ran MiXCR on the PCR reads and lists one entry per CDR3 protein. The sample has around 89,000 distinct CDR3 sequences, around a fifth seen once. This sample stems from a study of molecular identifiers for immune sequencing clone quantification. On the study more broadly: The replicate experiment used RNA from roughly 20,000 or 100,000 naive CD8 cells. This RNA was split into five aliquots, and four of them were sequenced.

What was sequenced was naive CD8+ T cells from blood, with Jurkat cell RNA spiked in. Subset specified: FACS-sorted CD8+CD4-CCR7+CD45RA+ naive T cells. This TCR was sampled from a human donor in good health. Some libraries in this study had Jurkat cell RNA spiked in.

DNA for the CDR3: TGTGCCAGCAGCTTGGAATACAATGAGCAGTTCTTC. Protein sequence: CASSLEYNEQFF. V gene TRBV5-6 combines with J gene TRBJ2-1, with D hard to call. This CDR3 is built from 12 residues. Trimming took off 0 bases at V and 4 bases at J, with 2 bases between the two ends. Germline V gene data show CDR1 as SGHDT and CDR2 as YYEEEE.